A selection of T cell receptor beta chains follows, all from one sample in a study of T cell responses to AZD1222 COVID-19 vaccine. Assay: immunoSEQ multiplex PCR; the TCRdb copy retains only in-frame clones and omits some. The sample lists about 150,000 clones, approximately 89% seen once, with approximately 4.4% in the top ten. The material was peripheral blood, obtained on day 0 of AZD1222 vaccination. The origin of the receptors is an adult in good health. The CDR3 runs from the conserved cysteine through the conserved F or W. Fields, in order: J gene, clone size, V gene, D gene, CDR3 protein, CDR3 DNA. A D gene is named only where the DNA matches it firmly. The size entry is marked missing in some rows and otherwise reads once, few, many or a size class.

>TRBJ2-3|NA|TRBV15|NA
CATSSGRLVDTQYF
TGTGCCACCAGCAGCGGGAGATTGGTAGATACGCAGTATTTT
>TRBJ1-2|NA|TRBV27|NA
CASSFRANYGYTF
TGTGCCAGCAGTTTCAGAGCTAACTATGGCTACACCTTC
>TRBJ1-3|NA|TRBV2|NA
CASSVSMGTSGNTIYF
TGTGCCAGCAGTGTATCAATGGGGACCTCTGGAAACACCATATATTTT
>TRBJ2-6|NA|TRBV18|NA
CASSSLWNSGANVLTF
TGTGCCAGCTCGTCTCTCTGGAACTCTGGGGCCAACGTCCTGACTTTC
>TRBJ1-6|few|TRBV30|NA
CAWGGGLTLHF
TGTGCCTGGGGCGGGGGGCTAACCCTCCACTTT
>TRBJ2-7|NA|TRBV4-2|NA
CASSQVAGSTYEQYF
TGTGCCAGCAGCCAAGTTGCAGGGTCAACCTACGAGCAGTACTTC
>TRBJ1-1|once|TRBV4-1|NA
CASGQIGVRNTEAFF
TGCGCCAGCGGACAGATAGGCGTTAGGAACACTGAAGCTTTCTTT
>TRBJ1-3|NA|TRBV29-1|NA
CSVEQSSGNTIYF
TGCAGCGTTGAACAGAGCTCTGGAAACACCATATATTTT
>TRBJ2-1|NA|TRBV19|TRBD2
CASSISAGAYNEQFF
TGTGCCAGTAGTATTTCAGCGGGGGCCTACAATGAGCAGTTCTTC
>TRBJ1-1|NA|TRBV5-1|NA
CASSQTGGNTEAFF
TGCGCCAGCAGCCAGACGGGGGGCAACACTGAAGCTTTCTTT
>TRBJ2-1|NA|TRBV7-2|NA
CASILRHAGQAFF
TGTGCCAGCATCCTTCGCCACGCGGGCCAAGCGTTCTTC
>TRBJ2-5|NA|TRBV28|NA
CASKGGSLAETQYF
TGTGCCAGCAAGGGCGGAAGTTTAGCAGAGACCCAGTACTTC
>TRBJ2-7|NA|TRBV5-4|TRBD2
CASSDASGNYEQYF
TGTGCCAGCAGCGATGCTAGCGGGAACTACGAGCAGTACTTC
>TRBJ2-3|NA|TRBV27|NA
CASSPWIPTDTQYF
TGTGCCAGCAGTCCCTGGATCCCCACAGATACGCAGTATTTT
>TRBJ2-1|NA|TRBV3-1/TRBV3-2|TRBD2
CASSPSQGLAGVGPYNEQFF
TGTGCCAGCAGCCCGTCTCAGGGACTAGCGGGAGTGGGACCCTACAATGAGCAGTTCTTC
>TRBJ2-7|NA|TRBV12-5|TRBD1
CASGLVSGTGRSSYEQYF
TGTGCTAGTGGTTTGGTAAGCGGGACAGGGAGGAGCTCCTACGAGCAGTACTTC
>TRBJ1-5|NA|TRBV29-1|TRBD1
CSVATGVNQPQHF
TGCAGCGTGGCCACAGGGGTCAATCAGCCCCAGCATTTT
>TRBJ2-2|NA|TRBV5-1|NA
CASSFVNTGELFF
TGCGCCAGCAGCTTCGTTAACACCGGGGAGCTGTTTTTT
>TRBJ2-7|NA|TRBV5-4|TRBD2
CASSYQGGLAQAYEQYF
TGTGCCAGCAGCTATCAAGGCGGACTAGCGCAAGCCTACGAGCAGTACTTC
>TRBJ2-2|NA|TRBV7-3|NA
CASRGVINTGELFF
TGTGCCAGCAGGGGGGTGATAAACACCGGGGAGCTGTTTTTT
>TRBJ1-5|once|TRBV29-1|NA
CSAHLGEGQPQHF
TGCAGCGCCCACCTGGGGGAGGGTCAGCCCCAGCATTTT
>TRBJ1-3|NA|TRBV19|NA
CASSMGLFGNTIYF
TGTGCCAGTAGTATGGGTTTGTTTGGAAACACCATATATTTT
>TRBJ2-6|NA|TRBV27|NA
CASTSNRVGGANVLTF
TGTGCCAGCACTTCGAACAGGGTCGGTGGGGCCAACGTCCTGACTTTC
>TRBJ2-2|once|TRBV5-1|TRBD2
CASSPLAGASNTGELFF
TGCGCCAGCAGCCCCTTAGCGGGAGCCTCGAACACCGGGGAGCTGTTTTTT
>TRBJ1-4|few|TRBV28|NA
CASSFGPGPAYEKLFF
TGTGCCAGCAGCTTCGGCCCCGGGCCAGCTTATGAAAAACTGTTTTTT
>TRBJ2-7|NA|TRBV5-8|NA
CASRLSFYEQYF
TGTGCCAGCAGGTTATCATTCTACGAGCAGTACTTC
>TRBJ2-1|medium-sized|TRBV11-2|TRBD2
CASRRGGSSYNEQFF
TGTGCCAGCAGGCGGGGGGGTAGCTCCTACAATGAGCAGTTCTTC
>TRBJ2-5|NA|TRBV29-1|NA
CSVEVLDSQETQYF
TGCAGCGTTGAAGTGTTGGACAGCCAAGAGACCCAGTACTTC
>TRBJ1-2|NA|TRBV15|NA
CATSRLRVEGYTF
TGTGCCACCAGCAGATTAAGGGTGGAGGGCTACACCTTC
>TRBJ1-2|NA|TRBV5-1|NA
CASSPGRAGPYGYTF
TGCGCCAGCAGCCCCGGCCGGGCCGGTCCCTATGGCTACACCTTC
>TRBJ2-7|NA|TRBV2|TRBD1
CASSGGQGLYEQYF
TGTGCCAGCAGTGGGGGACAGGGTCTCTACGAGCAGTACTTC
>TRBJ2-5|once|TRBV5-8|TRBD1
CASSDPGTAKQETQYF
TGTGCCAGCAGCGACCCCGGGACAGCTAAACAAGAGACCCAGTACTTC
>TRBJ1-1|NA|TRBV5-4|TRBD1
CASSSVGTGATEAFF
TGTGCCAGCAGCTCTGTTGGGACAGGGGCCACTGAAGCTTTCTTT
>TRBJ2-1|NA|TRBV6-4|NA
CASSERVWVNEQFF
TGTGCCAGCAGTGAAAGAGTTTGGGTCAATGAGCAGTTCTTC
>TRBJ2-7|NA|TRBV7-2|NA
CASSLVWDEQYF
TGTGCCAGCAGCTTAGTGTGGGACGAGCAGTACTTC
>TRBJ2-1|NA|TRBV7-9|NA
CASSPREGAGYNEQFF
TGTGCCAGCAGCCCCCGGGAGGGGGCAGGGTACAATGAGCAGTTCTTC
>TRBJ2-6|NA|TRBV4-1|NA
CASSQIGANVLTF
TGCGCCAGCAGCCAAATCGGGGCCAACGTCCTGACTTTC
>TRBJ1-5|NA|TRBV18|TRBD1
CASSDRGWNQPQHF
TGTGCCAGCTCGGACAGGGGTTGGAATCAGCCCCAGCATTTT
>TRBJ1-1|once|TRBV12-3/TRBV12-4|NA
CASSFGEKAFF
TGTGCCAGCAGTTTTGGGGAGAAAGCTTTCTTT
>TRBJ2-5|NA|TRBV18|TRBD1
CASSAQQGAGETQYF
TGTGCCAGCTCAGCGCAGCAGGGGGCAGGGGAGACCCAGTACTTC
>TRBJ1-1|NA|TRBV6-5|NA
CASRTEGQTNTEAFF
TGTGCCAGCAGGACCGAAGGGCAGACGAACACTGAAGCTTTCTTT
>TRBJ2-4|NA|TRBV7-9|TRBD1
CASSSDRVNIQYF
TGTGCCAGCAGTTCCGACAGGGTAAACATTCAGTACTTC
>TRBJ2-2|NA|TRBV7-2|TRBD2
CASPPGGLNTGELFF
TGTGCCAGCCCACCGGGAGGGCTAAACACCGGGGAGCTGTTTTTT
>TRBJ2-2|NA|TRBV18|NA
CASSPDRNTGELFF
TGTGCCAGCTCACCAGACAGGAACACCGGGGAGCTGTTTTTT
>TRBJ2-7|NA|TRBV7-8|TRBD1
CASSGRDRPRDEQYF
TGTGCCAGCAGCGGTAGGGACAGGCCCCGCGACGAGCAGTACTTC
>TRBJ2-5|NA|TRBV4-1|NA
CASREGFRGGETQYF
TGCGCCAGCAGGGAAGGGTTTAGGGGGGGAGAGACCCAGTACTTC
>TRBJ2-5|NA|TRBV7-8|TRBD2
CASSLGPSGQETQYF
TGTGCCAGCAGCTTAGGGCCTAGCGGGCAAGAGACCCAGTACTTC
>TRBJ1-3|NA|TRBV3-1/TRBV3-2|NA
CASSQEGAGNTIYF
TGTGCCAGCAGCCAAGAGGGGGCGGGAAACACCATATATTTT